This T cell receptor beta chain was captured by sequencing in a study of blood T cell repertoires in COVID-19. About the research overall: Some COVID-19 samples were acute and others convalescent; all came from the United States, Italy and Spain.

Germline CDR1 reads DFQATT; CDR2 reads SNEGSKA (reference sequence). V was pared by 3 bases and J by 10 bases, with 14 bases of the junction left unmatched. This CDR3 spans 15 amino acids. Study processing details: Amplifying reference gene primers gave estimates of nucleated cell counts. Clones were sequenced by immunoSEQ multiplex PCR, and TCRdb holds only the in-frame ones, with some missing. That table furnishes V, J and clone size, whereas the DNA furnished D and trimming. Of some 93,000 clones in the sample, around 80% were seen once. This TCR came from a man between 70 and 80 years old with acute or convalescent COVID-19. Sequenced input: peripheral blood. The chain couples TRBV20-1 to TRBJ2-1, with 8 bases fitting TRBD2. The CDR3 is CSASKFGAGGIEQFF. CDR3 nucleotide sequence: TGCAGTGCTAGTAAATTCGGCGCGGGGGGAATCGAGCAGTTCTTC.